These 10 T cell receptor beta chains were all obtained from the same sample, sequenced in a study of T cells in Graves' hyperthyroidism and ophthalmopathy. The CDR3 regions of TCR beta were amplified from RNA transcripts. The primer set for the first-round RT-PCR of the TCR CDR3 was HTBI. TCRdb ran MiXCR on the multiplex PCR reads and lists one entry per CDR3 protein. The sample holds over 450,000 distinct CDR3 sequences; 13% to 15% are singletons and the top ten take 15% to 20%. The sequenced material came from blood. These receptors came from a woman under 30 with Graves' hyperthyroidism.

This clonotype has at least ten counts. This chain connects TRBV6-5 to TRBJ1-2; D remains ambiguous. CDR3 length equals 13 residues. Germline CDR1 and CDR2: MNHEY and SVGAGI. V was clipped by 3 bases and J by 4 bases, with 9 bases between them. The CDR3 sequence is CASSYIDGYGYTF. The CDR3 DNA reads as TGTGCCAGCAGTTATATAGACGGCTATGGCTACACCTTC.

The J gene is TRBJ2-5, the V gene TRBV7-9, with D tentatively TRBD2 (5 bases). The CDR3 has 15 amino acids. Looked up from germline, CDR1 is SEHNR and CDR2 is FQNEAQ (reference sequence). V was shortened by 7 bases and J by 3 bases, with 18 bases between the two germline ends. In DNA form, the CDR3 reads TGTGCCAGCACCAAAGGCGGGTCCGGGAAAGAGACCCAGTACTTC. Translated, it gives CASTKGGSGKETQYF.

The CDR3 coding sequence is TGTGCCAGCAGTGAAGAGTACACCCAGTACTTC. Its translation is CASSEEYTQYF. The rearrangement joins TRBV25-1 to TRBJ2-5; D uncertain. The CDR3 loop spans 11 amino acids. The germline V gene has CDR1 MGHDK and CDR2 SYGVNS. With 2 bases removed from V and 8 bases from J, the gap between germline ends came to 6 bases.

J is TRBJ2-5 and V is TRBV30; D is possibly TRBD1 (6 bases). This CDR3 spans 15 amino acids. V shed 0 bases and J shed 4 bases, with 15 bases lying between them. CDR1 is GTSNPN and CDR2 is SVGIG in the germline V gene (reference sequence). The CDR3 sequence: CAWSVLAGVAETQYF. The CDR3 DNA is TGTGCCTGGAGTGTACTGGCAGGGGTGGCAGAGACCCAGTACTTC.

This clonotype appeared a few times. CDR3 nucleotide sequence: TGTGCCAGCAGTGAACTGGGACAAGGTAAGGGGAACACTGAAGCTTTCTTT. Amino acid sequence: CASSELGQGKGNTEAFF. J is TRBJ1-1 and V is TRBV2; D is possibly TRBD1 (6 bases). CDR1 and CDR2 from the germline V gene are SNHLY and FYNNEI. This CDR3 spans 17 amino acids. V was shortened by 2 bases and J by 1 base, with 17 bases between the two germline ends.

The V gene is TRBV12-3 or TRBV12-4, the J gene TRBJ2-7; tentatively, D is TRBD2 (6 bases). CDR3 length equals 14 residues. V was pared by 6 bases and J by 3 bases, with 15 bases between. The CDR3 bases are TGTGCCAGCAGCATAATTGGAGGGCACTACGAGCAGTACGTC. Translating it yields CASSIIGGHYEQYV.

This clonotype was picked up a small number of times. This chain uses TRBV24-1 with TRBJ2-1; D ambiguous. Germline lookup yields CDR1 KGHDR and CDR2 SFDVKD. V was cut by 1 base and J by 7 bases, with 4 bases left in between. The CDR3 spans 12 residues. The CDR3 DNA follows: TGTGCCACCAGTGATTTTGGGAATGAGCAGTTCTTC. It specifies CATSDFGNEQFF.

There are many counts of this clonotype. V gene TRBV3-1 combines with J gene TRBJ2-5; no firm D call. Germline loops: CDR1 LGHDT, CDR2 YNNKEL (reference sequence). Trimming removed 0 bases from V and 4 bases from J, with 0 bases in between. This CDR3 contains 11 residues. The CDR3 bases are TGTGCCAGCAGCCAAGAAGAGACCCAGTACTTC. Encoded protein: CASSQEETQYF.

This clonotype came up many times. The V gene is TRBV5-1, the J gene TRBJ1-6, with D tentatively TRBD1 (5 bases). With 3 bases removed from V and 9 bases from J, the gap between germline ends came to 16 bases. Germline values: CDR1 SGHRS, CDR2 YFSETQ. The length of the CDR3 is 15 residues. The CDR3 DNA reads TGCGCCAGCAGCTCGCAGGGAGATTTGATTTCACCCCTCCACTTT. Amino acid sequence: CASSSQGDLISPLHF.

The chain links TRBV5-1 to TRBJ1-5; D not resolved. This CDR3 is built from 12 residues. Trimming left V 8 bases short and J 6 bases short, with 12 bases between. Germline values: CDR1 SGHRS, CDR2 YFSETQ. For the CDR3, the DNA is TGCGCCAGAGCACCACGGGGTCAGCCCCAGCATTTT. Its protein product is CARAPRGQPQHF.